This T cell receptor beta chain was obtained from a study of glioma-infiltrating T cells. The germline gives CDR1 SGHDT, CDR2 YYEEEE. The germline V and J ends were trimmed by 2 bases and 3 bases, with 5 bases remaining between them. CDR3 length equals 12 residues. Using RNA template, CDR3s of TCR alpha and beta were amplified with iRepertoire arm-PCR. TCRdb redid the calling of the multiplex PCR reads with MiXCR, one entry per CDR3 protein. The repertoire includes roughly 200,000 distinct CDR3 sequences, 32% of them detected once, and 20% to 25% sits in the top ten. This clonotype was observed a handful of times.

The chain recombines TRBV5-6 with TRBJ1-1, with D hard to call. This TCR was recovered from a human donor with low-grade glioma or glioblastoma, undergoing nonglioma brain surgery, or in good health (not recorded which). Sequenced sample: glioma tissue, nonneoplastic brain tissue, or PBMCs (not recorded which). This chain's CDR3 is CASSFGYTEAFF. The CDR3 DNA sequence: TGTGCCAGCAGCTTCGGCTACACTGAAGCTTTCTTT.